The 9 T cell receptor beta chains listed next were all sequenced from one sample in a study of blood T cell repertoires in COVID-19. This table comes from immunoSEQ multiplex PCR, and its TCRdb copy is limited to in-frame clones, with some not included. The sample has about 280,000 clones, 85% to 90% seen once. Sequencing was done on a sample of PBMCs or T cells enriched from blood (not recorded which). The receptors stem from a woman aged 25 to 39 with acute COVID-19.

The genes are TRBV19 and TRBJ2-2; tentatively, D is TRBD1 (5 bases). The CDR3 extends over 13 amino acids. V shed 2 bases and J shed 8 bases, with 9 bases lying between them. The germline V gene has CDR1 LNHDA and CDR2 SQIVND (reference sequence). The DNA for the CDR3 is TGTGCCAGTAGTATAAAGGGGTTGGGGGAGCTGTTTTTT. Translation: CASSIKGLGELFF.

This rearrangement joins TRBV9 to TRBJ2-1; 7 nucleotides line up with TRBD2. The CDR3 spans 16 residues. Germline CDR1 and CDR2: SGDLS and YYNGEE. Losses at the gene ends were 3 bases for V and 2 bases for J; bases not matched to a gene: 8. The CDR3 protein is CASSGGVGGPYNEQFF. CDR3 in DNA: TGTGCCAGCAGCGGAGGGGTGGGAGGGCCCTACAATGAGCAGTTCTTC.

CDR3 region: CASSHLGLATYNEQFF. The CDR3 nucleotides are TGCGCCAGCAGCCACCTCGGACTAGCGACATACAATGAGCAGTTCTTC. The rearrangement links TRBV4-1 to TRBJ2-1; TRBD2 aligns across 9 bases. The CDR3 is 16 amino acids. Unmatched junction bases numbered 7, after V lost 3 bases and J lost 4 bases. Germline V CDR1 and CDR2: MGHRA, YSYEKL.

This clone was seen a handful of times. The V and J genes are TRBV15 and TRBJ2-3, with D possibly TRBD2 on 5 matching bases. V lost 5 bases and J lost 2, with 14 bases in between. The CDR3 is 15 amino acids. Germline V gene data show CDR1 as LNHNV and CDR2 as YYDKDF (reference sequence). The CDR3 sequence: CATSRDGYLTDTQYF. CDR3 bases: TGTGCCACCAGCCGGGATGGCTACCTCACAGATACGCAGTATTTT.

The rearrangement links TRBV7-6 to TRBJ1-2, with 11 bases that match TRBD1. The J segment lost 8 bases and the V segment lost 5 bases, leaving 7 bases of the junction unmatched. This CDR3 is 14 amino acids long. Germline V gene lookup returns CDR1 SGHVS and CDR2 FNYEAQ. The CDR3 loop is CASSPQGQGVGYTF. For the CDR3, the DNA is TGTGCCAGCAGCCCCCAGGGACAGGGGGTGGGCTACACCTTC.

The CDR3: CASSTGQGPAAQYF. The CDR3 nucleotides read TGTGCCAGCAGCACGGGACAGGGGCCCGCGGCCCAGTACTTC. The rearrangement joins TRBV28 to TRBJ2-5; 10 bases line up with TRBD1. Germline CDR1 MDHEN, CDR2 SYDVKM. The CDR3 runs to 14 residues. V gave up 6 bases and J gave up 9 bases; unmatched junction bases: 10.

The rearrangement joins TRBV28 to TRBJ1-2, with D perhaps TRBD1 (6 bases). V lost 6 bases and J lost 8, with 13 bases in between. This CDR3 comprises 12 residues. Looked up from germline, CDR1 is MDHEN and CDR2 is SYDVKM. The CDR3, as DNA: TGTGCCAGCAGAACCACAGGGACGGGCTACACCTTC. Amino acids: CASRTTGTGYTF.

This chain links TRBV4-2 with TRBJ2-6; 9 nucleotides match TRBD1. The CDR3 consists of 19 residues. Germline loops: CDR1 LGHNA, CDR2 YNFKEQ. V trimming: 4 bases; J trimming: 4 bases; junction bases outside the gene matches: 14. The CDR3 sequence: CASSLGTGMWTSGANVLTF. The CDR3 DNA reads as TGTGCCAGCAGCCTGGGGACAGGGATGTGGACCTCCGGGGCCAACGTCCTGACTTTC.

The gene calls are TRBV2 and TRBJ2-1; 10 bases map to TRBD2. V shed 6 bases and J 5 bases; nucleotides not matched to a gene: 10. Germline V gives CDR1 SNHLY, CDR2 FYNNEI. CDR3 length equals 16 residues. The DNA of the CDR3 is TGTGCCAGCAGACCACCGGGTCTAGCGGGAGACAATGAGCAGTTCTTC. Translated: CASRPPGLAGDNEQFF.